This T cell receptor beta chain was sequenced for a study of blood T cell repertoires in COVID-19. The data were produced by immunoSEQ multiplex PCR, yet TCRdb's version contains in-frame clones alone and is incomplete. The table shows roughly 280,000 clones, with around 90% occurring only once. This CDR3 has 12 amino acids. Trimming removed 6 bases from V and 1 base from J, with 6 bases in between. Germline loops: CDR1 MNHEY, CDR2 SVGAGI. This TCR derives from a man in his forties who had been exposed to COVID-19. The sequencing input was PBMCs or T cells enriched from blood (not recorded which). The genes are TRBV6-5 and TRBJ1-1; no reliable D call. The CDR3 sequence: CASRAPNTEAFF. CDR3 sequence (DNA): TGTGCCAGCAGAGCTCCGAACACTGAAGCTTTCTTT.